This is a list of T cell receptor beta chains from one sample in a study of spatial heterogeneity in lung cancer. MiXCR, run by TCRdb on the 5' RACE reads, gives a single entry per CDR3 protein. The data hold roughly 8,900 distinct CDR3 sequences, with 8.7% observed a single time. Material: lung tumor tissue, obtained at surgery. The receptors were gathered from a female donor with early-stage non-small cell lung cancer. Both conserved end residues are part of each CDR3. Each record gives: J gene, clone size, V gene, CDR3 protein. Some rows have no size entry. The others give once, few or many, or a class for an expanded clone.

j_gene: TRBJ1-5; abundance: medium-sized; v_gene: TRBV28; CDR3aa: CASSLIWGGQPQHF
j_gene: TRBJ2-5; abundance: .; v_gene: TRBV7-2; CDR3aa: CASSLAPGGGETQYF
j_gene: TRBJ1-5; abundance: medium-sized; v_gene: TRBV2; CDR3aa: CASSGTGPQPQHF
j_gene: TRBJ2-4; abundance: .; v_gene: TRBV15; CDR3aa: CATSPWDSGLLGQNIQYF
j_gene: TRBJ2-7; abundance: .; v_gene: TRBV4-1; CDR3aa: CASSQVGAANSEQYF
j_gene: TRBJ2-7; abundance: .; v_gene: TRBV21-1; CDR3aa: CASSSRRAVAYEQYF
j_gene: TRBJ1-4; abundance: medium-sized; v_gene: TRBV4-1; CDR3aa: CASSTLNEKLFF
j_gene: TRBJ1-2; abundance: few; v_gene: TRBV4-3; CDR3aa: CASSQDFGLGGYTF
j_gene: TRBJ1-1; abundance: few; v_gene: TRBV5-1; CDR3aa: CASSTPSGAAEAFF
j_gene: TRBJ1-2; abundance: medium-sized; v_gene: TRBV4-1; CDR3aa: CASSPTLGQDRNYGYTF
j_gene: TRBJ2-2; abundance: few; v_gene: TRBV5-1; CDR3aa: CASSWGVSGELFF
j_gene: TRBJ1-4; abundance: .; v_gene: TRBV10-2; CDR3aa: CASSATGQGDEKLFF
j_gene: TRBJ2-1; abundance: .; v_gene: TRBV6-1; CDR3aa: CASSEMRGNEQFF
j_gene: TRBJ2-3; abundance: few; v_gene: TRBV5-1; CDR3aa: CASSSGDSLTDTQYF
j_gene: TRBJ1-4; abundance: .; v_gene: TRBV6-2/TRBV6-3; CDR3aa: CASSRTPEKLFF
j_gene: TRBJ1-6; abundance: .; v_gene: TRBV20-1; CDR3aa: CSADDRSSYNSPLHF
j_gene: TRBJ2-3; abundance: medium-sized; v_gene: TRBV2; CDR3aa: CASSQAGAGADTQYF
j_gene: TRBJ2-2; abundance: few; v_gene: TRBV12-3/TRBV12-4; CDR3aa: CASKQDLNTGELFF
j_gene: TRBJ2-5; abundance: many; v_gene: TRBV20-1; CDR3aa: CSQSGGNQETQYF
j_gene: TRBJ2-2; abundance: .; v_gene: TRBV12-3/TRBV12-4; CDR3aa: CASSLVRGGELFF
j_gene: TRBJ2-5; abundance: many; v_gene: TRBV5-1; CDR3aa: CASTTGGAETQYF
j_gene: TRBJ1-2; abundance: many; v_gene: TRBV11-2; CDR3aa: CASSYRTRGYGYTF
j_gene: TRBJ1-3; abundance: .; v_gene: TRBV10-2; CDR3aa: CASSSSGTGRNTIYF
j_gene: TRBJ2-7; abundance: few; v_gene: TRBV6-6; CDR3aa: CASRRTEGVTYEQYF
j_gene: TRBJ1-1; abundance: .; v_gene: TRBV7-2; CDR3aa: CASSFGFDTEAFF
j_gene: TRBJ2-7; abundance: many; v_gene: TRBV5-5; CDR3aa: CASSLGQTTYEQYF
j_gene: TRBJ1-5; abundance: medium-sized; v_gene: TRBV28; CDR3aa: CASRPHRAGNQPQHF
j_gene: TRBJ1-2; abundance: few; v_gene: TRBV11-2; CDR3aa: CASSWGGGAGNYGYTF
j_gene: TRBJ2-7; abundance: many; v_gene: TRBV20-1; CDR3aa: CSAHLRGGGYEQYF
j_gene: TRBJ2-7; abundance: .; v_gene: TRBV7-9; CDR3aa: CASSLLGVSYEQYF
j_gene: TRBJ2-4; abundance: .; v_gene: TRBV2; CDR3aa: CASSAGERNIQYF
j_gene: TRBJ1-5; abundance: many; v_gene: TRBV7-3; CDR3aa: CASSSSSNQPQHF
j_gene: TRBJ1-5; abundance: many; v_gene: TRBV6-9; CDR3aa: CASSRGHSGNQPQHF
j_gene: TRBJ1-1; abundance: medium-sized; v_gene: TRBV5-1; CDR3aa: CASRELQGEGNTEAFF
j_gene: TRBJ2-2; abundance: many; v_gene: TRBV4-1; CDR3aa: CASSQVAGVPGELFF
j_gene: TRBJ1-6; abundance: .; v_gene: TRBV11-1; CDR3aa: CASSPLWQNSPLHF
j_gene: TRBJ1-5; abundance: .; v_gene: TRBV7-3; CDR3aa: CASSLSTNSSNQPQHF
j_gene: TRBJ2-3; abundance: many; v_gene: TRBV6-2/TRBV6-3; CDR3aa: CASSFTSGKSTDTQYF
j_gene: TRBJ2-7; abundance: .; v_gene: TRBV20-1; CDR3aa: CSAPDAVYEQYF
j_gene: TRBJ2-1; abundance: many; v_gene: TRBV2; CDR3aa: CASNPGGGYNEQFF
j_gene: TRBJ2-5; abundance: many; v_gene: TRBV14; CDR3aa: CASSQYPRWETQYF
j_gene: TRBJ1-2; abundance: .; v_gene: TRBV20-1; CDR3aa: CSARDPRSYGYTF
j_gene: TRBJ2-7; abundance: .; v_gene: TRBV20-1; CDR3aa: CSADPRDRASHEQYF
j_gene: TRBJ2-2; abundance: .; v_gene: TRBV4-3; CDR3aa: CASSQQGSGELFF
j_gene: TRBJ2-7; abundance: many; v_gene: TRBV7-2; CDR3aa: CASSSGLAGFYEQYF
j_gene: TRBJ1-5; abundance: many; v_gene: TRBV28; CDR3aa: CASSLQVNQPQHF
j_gene: TRBJ2-7; abundance: few; v_gene: TRBV6-5; CDR3aa: CASRGAGTVLTEQYF
j_gene: TRBJ2-5; abundance: medium-sized; v_gene: TRBV20-1; CDR3aa: CSGVAGALGETQYF
j_gene: TRBJ2-7; abundance: .; v_gene: TRBV18; CDR3aa: CASSPGQGSYEQYF
j_gene: TRBJ1-2; abundance: few; v_gene: TRBV7-2; CDR3aa: CASSLDQSVYGYTF
j_gene: TRBJ1-3; abundance: .; v_gene: TRBV4-1; CDR3aa: CASSQTDRAGNTIYF
j_gene: TRBJ2-1; abundance: .; v_gene: TRBV12-3/TRBV12-4; CDR3aa: CASSADYPGSYNEQFF
j_gene: TRBJ1-2; abundance: many; v_gene: TRBV19; CDR3aa: CASSPAGTGGGYTF